The 9 T cell receptor beta chains below all came from one sample that was sequenced in a study of STAT3 mutations in large granular lymphocyte leukemia. Study-level findings and limits: Every T-LGLL patient had at least one immunodominant TCRbeta clonotype.

Libraries were prepared by immunoSEQ multiplex PCR; TCRdb keeps only in-frame clonotypes and omits some of them. The sample lists roughly 1,400 clones; about 78% were seen once. Their specific antigens are unknown. Sequenced input: peripheral blood mononuclear cells. Receptors originate from a middle-aged man with T-cell large granular lymphocyte leukemia. Some clones in this sample may be carry-over from other donors' samples.

V is TRBV5-4 and J is TRBJ1-2; perhaps TRBD1 as D (6 bases). From germline, CDR1 is SGHNT and CDR2 YYREEE (reference sequence). This CDR3 contains 14 residues. V gave up 2 bases and J gave up 8 bases, with 16 bases separating them. The CDR3, as DNA: TGTGCCAGCAGCTTTAGCAGGGGAATCGTAGGCTACACCTTC. Its translation is CASSFSRGIVGYTF.

The chain carries TRBV11-2 and TRBJ2-3; possibly TRBD1 for D (5 bases). Germline CDR1 SGHAT, CDR2 FQNNGV. CDR3 length: 12 amino acids. V gave up 5 bases and J gave up 7 bases, with 10 bases separating them. DNA for the CDR3: TGTGCCAGCAGCATGACAGTGAATACGCAGTATTTT. It encodes CASSMTVNTQYF.

This chain uses TRBV5-1 with TRBJ2-5, with D uncertain. The length of the CDR3 is 16 residues. Germline V gene lookup returns CDR1 SGHRS and CDR2 YFSETQ. V lost 1 base, J lost 8 bases, and 21 bases lay in between. The DNA for the CDR3 is TGCGCCAGCAGCTTGACTCCGACCCTTCCAGCAGGAACCCAGTACTTC. Translated: CASSLTPTLPAGTQYF. The full variable domain, in which reference TRBV5-1 and TRBJ2-5 provide the parts outside the CDR3, is KAGVTQTPRYLIKTRGQQVTLSCSPISGHRSVSWYQQTPGQGLQFLFEYFSETQRNKGNFPGRFSGRQFSNSRSEMNVSTLELGDSALYLCASSLTPTLPAGTQYFGPGTRLLVL.

The rearrangement links TRBV14 to TRBJ1-2; D remains unclear. With 3 bases removed from V and 3 bases from J, the gap between germline ends came to 8 bases. The CDR3 has 13 residues. Germline CDR1 SGHDN, CDR2 FVKESK. The DNA for the CDR3 is TGTGCCAGCAGCCATCAGATATACTATGGCTACACCTTC. Its translation: CASSHQIYYGYTF.

This clone was seen only a few times. The chain couples TRBV9 to TRBJ2-7, with 8 positions matching TRBD1. There are 14 residues in the CDR3. The germline V gene has CDR1 SGDLS and CDR2 YYNGEE. The junction had 8 bases not matched to a gene; V was cut back by 4 bases and J by 5 bases. The CDR3 DNA is TGTGCCAGCAGCCCGAGGACAGGGCTCCACGAGCAGTACTTC. Encoded protein: CASSPRTGLHEQYF.

This sequence joins TRBV7-3 and TRBJ1-2; no definite D call. This CDR3 is 15 amino acids long. CDR1 SGHTA and CDR2 FQGTGA come from the germline V gene. V lost 0 bases and J lost 7, with 15 bases in between. The CDR3 here is CASSLTEGGLGGYTF. The CDR3 DNA follows: TGTGCCAGCAGCTTAACAGAAGGAGGGCTCGGTGGCTACACCTTC.

The chain couples TRBV7-9 to TRBJ2-7; TRBD1 aligns across 10 bases. This CDR3 contains 16 residues. Germline assignment: CDR1 SEHNR and CDR2 FQNEAQ (reference sequence). V lost 5 bases to trimming and J lost 7 bases; unmatched junction nucleotides: 14. The CDR3 sequence is CASSPLDRGRRYEQYF. The CDR3 DNA is TGTGCCAGCAGCCCTCTTGACAGGGGGCGACGGTATGAGCAGTACTTC.

The chain recombines TRBV5-1 with TRBJ2-1, with 7 nucleotides matching TRBD1. The CDR3 consists of 16 residues. CDR1 is SGHRS and CDR2 is YFSETQ in the germline V gene. Germline trimming cut 3 bases from V and 10 bases from J; bases unmatched to any gene: 16. The CDR3 nucleotides read TGCGCCAGCAGCTCCCGTACAGGGGTGACTACTCCCGAGCAGTTCTTC. Translated, it gives CASSSRTGVTTPEQFF. Supplemented by reference TRBV5-1 and TRBJ2-1, the full variable domain reads KAGVTQTPRYLIKTRGQQVTLSCSPISGHRSVSWYQQTPGQGLQFLFEYFSETQRNKGNFPGRFSGRQFSNSRSEMNVSTLELGDSALYLCASSSRTGVTTPEQFFGPGTRLTVL.

The chain links TRBV18 to TRBJ1-4; 8 bases are a match to TRBD1. The ends lost 3 bases at V and 8 bases at J; junction bases unmatched: 5. The CDR3 consists of 14 residues. Germline CDR1 is KGHSH and CDR2 is LQKENI. CDR3 in DNA: TGTGCCAGCTCACCCGATAACAGGGGGGAAAAACTGTTTTTT. This gives the protein CASSPDNRGEKLFF.